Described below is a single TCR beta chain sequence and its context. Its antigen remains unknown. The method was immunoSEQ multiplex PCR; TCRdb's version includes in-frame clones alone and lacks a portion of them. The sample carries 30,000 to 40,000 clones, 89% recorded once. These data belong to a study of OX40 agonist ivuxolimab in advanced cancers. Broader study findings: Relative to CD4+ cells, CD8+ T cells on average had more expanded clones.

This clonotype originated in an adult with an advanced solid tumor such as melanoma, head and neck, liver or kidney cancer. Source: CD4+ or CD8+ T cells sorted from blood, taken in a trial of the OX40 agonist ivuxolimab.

This CDR3 reads CASSFYTDTQYF. The CDR3 bases are TGTGCCAGCAGCTTTTACACAGATACGCAGTATTTT. The rearrangement joins TRBV7-8 to TRBJ2-3; no clear D. Germline V lookup: CDR1 SGHVS, CDR2 FQNEAQ. The ends were cut back, 3 bases at V and 2 bases at J, with 3 bases in the middle. This CDR3 comprises 12 residues. The full variable domain, in which reference TRBV7-8 and TRBJ2-3 provide the parts outside the CDR3, is GAGVSQSPRYKVAKRGQDVALRCDPISGHVSLFWYQQALGQGPEFLTYFQNEAQLDKSGLPSDRFFAERPEGSVSTLKIQRTQQEDSAVYLCASSFYTDTQYFGPGTRLTVL.